Sequencing of this TCR beta chain was carried out in a study of shared clonotypes between healthy human individuals. Ten immunoSEQ deep assay plates served to sequence unsorted PBMC DNA. Clones were sequenced by immunoSEQ multiplex PCR, and TCRdb holds only the in-frame ones, with some missing. The repertoire holds about 490,000 clones, with around 80% as singletons. From germline, CDR1 is KGHSH and CDR2 LQKENI. There are 16 residues in the CDR3. V was cut by 1 base and J by 7 bases, with 16 bases left in between. The rearrangement links TRBV18 to TRBJ1-4; a possible D gene is TRBD1 (5 bases). The source is a woman aged 40 to 49 in good health. Some clones in this sample may be carry-over from other donors' samples. Sequences were obtained from PBMCs. In DNA, the CDR3 is TGTGCCAGCTCACCACAGACGGGGGTTTTCGGTGAAAAACTGTTTTTT. Its protein product is CASSPQTGVFGEKLFF.